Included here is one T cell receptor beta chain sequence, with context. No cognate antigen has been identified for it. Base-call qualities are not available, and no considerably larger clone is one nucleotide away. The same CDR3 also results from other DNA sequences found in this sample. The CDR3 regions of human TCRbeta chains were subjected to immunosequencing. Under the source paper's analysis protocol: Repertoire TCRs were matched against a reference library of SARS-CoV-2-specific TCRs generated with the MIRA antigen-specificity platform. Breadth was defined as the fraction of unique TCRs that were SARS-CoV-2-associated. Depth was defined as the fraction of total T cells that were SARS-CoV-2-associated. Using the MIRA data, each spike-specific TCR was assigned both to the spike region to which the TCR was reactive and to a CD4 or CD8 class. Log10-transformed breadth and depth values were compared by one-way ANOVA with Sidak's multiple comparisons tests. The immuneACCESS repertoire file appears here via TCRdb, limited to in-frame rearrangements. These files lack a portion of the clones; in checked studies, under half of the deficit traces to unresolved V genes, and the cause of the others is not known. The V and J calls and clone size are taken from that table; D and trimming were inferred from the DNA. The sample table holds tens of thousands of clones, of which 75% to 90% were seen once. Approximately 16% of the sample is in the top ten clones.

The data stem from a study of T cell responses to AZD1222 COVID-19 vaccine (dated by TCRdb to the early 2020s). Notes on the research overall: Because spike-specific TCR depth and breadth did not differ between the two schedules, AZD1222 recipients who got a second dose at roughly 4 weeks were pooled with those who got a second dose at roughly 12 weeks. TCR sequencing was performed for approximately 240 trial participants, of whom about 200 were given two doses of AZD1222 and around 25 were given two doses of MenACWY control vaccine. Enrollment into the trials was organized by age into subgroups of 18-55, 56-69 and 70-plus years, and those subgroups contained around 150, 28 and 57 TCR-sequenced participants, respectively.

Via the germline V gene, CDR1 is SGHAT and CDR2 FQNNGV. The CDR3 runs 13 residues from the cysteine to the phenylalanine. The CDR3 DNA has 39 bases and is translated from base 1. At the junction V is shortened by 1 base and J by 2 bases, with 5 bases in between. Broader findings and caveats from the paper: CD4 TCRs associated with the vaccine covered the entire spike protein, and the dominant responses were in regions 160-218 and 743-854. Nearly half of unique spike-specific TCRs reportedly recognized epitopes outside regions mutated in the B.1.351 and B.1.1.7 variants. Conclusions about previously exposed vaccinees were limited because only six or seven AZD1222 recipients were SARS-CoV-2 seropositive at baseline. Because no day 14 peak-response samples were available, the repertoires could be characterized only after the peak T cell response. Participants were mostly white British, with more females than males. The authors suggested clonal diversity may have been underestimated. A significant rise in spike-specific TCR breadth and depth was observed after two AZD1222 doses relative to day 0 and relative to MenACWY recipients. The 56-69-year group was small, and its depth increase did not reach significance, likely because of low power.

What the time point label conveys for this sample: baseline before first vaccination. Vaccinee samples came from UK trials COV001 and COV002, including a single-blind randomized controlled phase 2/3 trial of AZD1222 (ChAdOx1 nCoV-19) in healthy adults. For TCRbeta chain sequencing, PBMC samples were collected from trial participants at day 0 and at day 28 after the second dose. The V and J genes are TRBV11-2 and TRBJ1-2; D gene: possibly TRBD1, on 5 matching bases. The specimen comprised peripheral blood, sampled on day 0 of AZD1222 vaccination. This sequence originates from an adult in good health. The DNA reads TGTGCCAGCAGCTTAGGGGACAACTATGGCTACACCTTC. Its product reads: CASSLGDNYGYTF.